The 26 T cell receptor beta chains below come from one sample, sequenced in a study of neurological immune-mediated disorders. MiXCR, applied by TCRdb to the 5' RACE reads, yields one record per CDR3 protein. This table holds 35,000 to 40,000 distinct CDR3 sequences, around a tenth found once. Sequenced: CD4+ T cells from blood. These receptors were taken from a woman in her twenties or thirties with HTLV-1-associated myelopathy (HAM/TSP).

This clonotype occurred many times. The chain links TRBV6-1 to TRBJ2-3, with 9 nucleotides matching TRBD2. With V trimmed by 6 bases and J by 4 bases, 5 bases remained unmatched. The CDR3 extends over 14 amino acids. The germline gives CDR1 MNHNS, CDR2 SASEGT. CDR3 coding DNA: TGTGCCAGCAGGGCGGGGGGGCCGGCAGATACGCAGTATTTT. This sequence encodes CASRAGGPADTQYF.

Many counts were recorded for this clonotype. The V and J genes are TRBV6-5 and TRBJ1-2; 9 bases line up with TRBD1. V lost 6 bases, J lost 4 bases, and 3 bases stayed unmatched. CDR1 MNHEY and CDR2 SVGAGI come from the germline V gene. The CDR3 extends over 13 amino acids. CDR3 in amino acids: CASRTTGGYGYTF. CDR3 bases: TGTGCCAGCAGGACGACAGGGGGCTATGGCTACACCTTC.

Ten or more counts support this clonotype. The V gene is TRBV5-1, the J gene TRBJ2-2; D might be TRBD2 (5 bases). Germline V gives CDR1 SGHRS, CDR2 YFSETQ. This CDR3 is 13 amino acids long. V was trimmed by 4 bases and J by 4 bases, leaving 8 bases between them. The CDR3 reads CASSLRVTGELFF. The CDR3 nucleotides read TGCGCCAGCAGCCTGCGGGTCACCGGGGAGCTGTTTTTT.

This clonotype was seen ten or more times. The rearrangement uses TRBV20-1 and TRBJ1-4; 8 nucleotides line up with TRBD1. Germline CDR1 is DFQATT and CDR2 is SNEGSKA (reference sequence). This CDR3 has 13 residues. Trimming took 3 bases from V and 7 from J; bases not matched to a gene: 4. The CDR3 protein is CSASQGAGEKLFF. DNA of the CDR3: TGCAGTGCTAGCCAGGGGGCGGGTGAAAAACTGTTTTTT.

This clonotype showed up many times. The chain uses TRBV5-1 and TRBJ1-4; D is possibly TRBD1 (5 bases). Trimming stripped 4 bases from V and 8 bases from J, with 18 bases between. This CDR3 has 15 amino acids. Germline loops: CDR1 SGHRS, CDR2 YFSETQ. The CDR3 nucleotides are TGCGCCAGCAGCCAGCAGGGCTTCGGTCGGGAAAAACTGTTTTTT. Its translation is CASSQQGFGREKLFF.

This clonotype was counted ten times or more. The J gene is TRBJ2-1, the V gene TRBV20-1; D tentatively fits TRBD1 or TRBD2 (6 bases each). Germline lookup yields CDR1 DFQATT and CDR2 SNEGSKA (reference sequence). V was cut by 6 bases and J by 15 bases, with 18 bases left in between. The CDR3 is 11 residues long. CDR3 in DNA: TGCAGTGCCCGGAGGGGGGATGTTCTGTTCTTC. It yields the protein CSARRGDVLFF.

The table lists this clonotype with many counts. This chain links TRBV11-2 with TRBJ2-5; TRBD2 might be the D (5 bases). The germline V gene has CDR1 SGHAT and CDR2 FQNNGV. Trimming left V 1 base short and J 7 bases short, with 10 bases between. The CDR3 consists of 13 residues. This CDR3 is CASSLGGRGTQYF. CDR3 DNA: TGTGCCAGCAGCTTAGGAGGGCGCGGGACCCAGTACTTC.

This clonotype was counted many times. This chain joins TRBV15 and TRBJ1-5; no reliable D call. V was clipped by 1 base and J by 5 bases, with 3 bases between them. The V gene's germline CDR1 is LNHNV and CDR2 YYDKDF (reference sequence). The CDR3 has 12 residues. The CDR3 is CATSRADQPQHF. The CDR3 DNA reads TGTGCCACCAGCAGAGCAGATCAGCCCCAGCATTTT.

This clonotype was seen a handful of times. V gene TRBV6-6 combines with J gene TRBJ1-1, with 8 nucleotides matching TRBD1. Germline V gene sequence: CDR1 MNHNY, CDR2 SVGAGI (reference sequence). The CDR3 runs 13 residues. Trimming took 6 bases from V and 2 from J; bases not matched to a gene: 2. The CDR3 sequence is CASRDRGNTEAFF. The CDR3 nucleotides are TGTGCCAGCAGAGACAGGGGCAACACTGAAGCTTTCTTT.

This clonotype was picked up many times. The chain recombines TRBV5-1 with TRBJ1-1; D unresolved. Germline values: CDR1 SGHRS, CDR2 YFSETQ. The CDR3 loop spans 15 amino acids. Between the trimmed V and J ends, which lost 0 bases and 1 base, there was a span of 10 bases. The CDR3 is CASSLEVQQNTEAFF. The CDR3 region has the DNA TGCGCCAGCAGCTTGGAGGTGCAGCAGAACACTGAAGCTTTCTTT.

By share, this clonotype counts as medium-sized. The chain recombines TRBV5-1 with TRBJ2-2; D gene unclear. CDR3 length: 13 residues. V lost 4 bases and J 2 bases, leaving 6 bases between the germline ends. The germline CDR1 and CDR2 sequences are SGHRS and YFSETQ. The CDR3 sequence: CASSGTNTGELFF. DNA for the CDR3: TGCGCCAGCAGCGGAACTAACACCGGGGAGCTGTTTTTT.

This clonotype was counted many times. The chain joins TRBV20-1 to TRBJ1-5; TRBD1 might be the D (6 bases). The length of the CDR3 is 12 residues. Trimming left V 4 bases short and J 10 bases short, with 14 bases between. The germline V gene has CDR1 DFQATT and CDR2 SNEGSKA (reference sequence). The CDR3 is CSATQGTLPQHF. The DNA of the CDR3 is TGCAGTGCTACACAGGGAACTTTACCCCAGCATTTT.

This clonotype was seen repeatedly, ten times or more. Its ends do not fully match the called genes, so a read error is possible. The chain combines TRBV5-1 with TRBJ2-3; TRBD1 matches 9 bases. There are 14 residues in the CDR3. From germline, CDR1 is SGHRS and CDR2 YFSETQ. The CDR3 loop reads CASSSGQGSDTQYF. CDR3 nucleotide sequence: TGTGCCAGCAGCTCGGGACAGGGTTCAGATACGCAGTATTTT.

The table lists this clonotype with many counts. The chain couples TRBV15 to TRBJ1-2; D is perhaps TRBD1 (6 bases). Trimming cost V 5 bases and J 8 bases, with 21 bases left between them. CDR3 length: 15 amino acids. Germline V gene lookup returns CDR1 LNHNV and CDR2 YYDKDF (reference sequence). This chain's CDR3 is CATSYSLEGGRGYTF. CDR3 nucleotides: TGTGCCACCAGCTATTCCCTCGAGGGGGGCCGAGGCTACACCTTC.

This clonotype was detected many times. This rearrangement joins TRBV18 to TRBJ2-1; perhaps D is TRBD1 or TRBD2 (6 bases each). The V gene lost 4 bases and the J gene lost 7 bases, with 23 bases spanning the gap. The CDR3 contains 17 residues. Germline V gene lookup returns CDR1 KGHSH and CDR2 LQKENI. The CDR3 region is CASSLFYGGASGNEQFF. The DNA of the CDR3 is TGTGCCAGCTCACTGTTCTACGGGGGCGCATCAGGTAATGAGCAGTTCTTC.

The sample holds a few counts of this clonotype. The rearrangement joins TRBV5-1 to TRBJ2-6; D is perhaps TRBD2 (5 bases). Trimming pared 2 bases from V and 2 bases from J, leaving 8 bases between. The CDR3 is made up of 15 amino acids. The germline gives CDR1 SGHRS, CDR2 YFSETQ. The DNA of the CDR3 is TGCGCCAGCAGCTTTTCCGGGGCTGGGGCCAACGTCCTGACTTTC. As protein: CASSFSGAGANVLTF.

In its sample, this clonotype was seen many times. The rearrangement uses TRBV5-6 and TRBJ2-5; D is perhaps TRBD1 or TRBD2 (5 bases each). CDR3 length equals 15 residues. CDR1 is SGHDT, CDR2 YYEEEE, per germline. Deletions cut 0 bases from V and 3 bases from J, with 12 bases between. The CDR3 DNA is TGTGCCAGCAGCTTGGTAGGGACGGGAAAAGAGACCCAGTACTTC. It codes for CASSLVGTGKETQYF.

This clonotype was detected many times. The chain recombines TRBV27 with TRBJ2-7; 11 bases line up with TRBD1. The V gene's germline CDR1 is MNHEY and CDR2 SMNVEV (reference sequence). After removal of 1 base from V and 6 bases from J, the junction contained 2 bases not matched to a gene. The CDR3 covers 14 residues. The CDR3 nucleotides are TGTGCCAGCAGTTTATTGGGACAGGGGGGCGAGCAGTACTTC. Amino acids: CASSLLGQGGEQYF.

This clonotype occurred many times. The chain carries TRBV27 and TRBJ2-1; 12 nucleotides line up with TRBD2. V lost 6 bases and J lost 2; bases outside the gene matches: 2. Germline-derived CDR1 and CDR2 are MNHEY and SMNVEV (reference sequence). CDR3 length: 15 amino acids. CDR3 sequence: CASRRTSGAYNEQFF. CDR3 bases: TGTGCCAGCAGACGGACTAGCGGGGCCTACAATGAGCAGTTCTTC.

This clonotype occurred many times. The CDR3 nucleotides are TGTGCCAGCAGTAAATGGGACAGGGGTTTCGAGCAGTACTTC. Encoded protein: CASSKWDRGFEQYF. This chain joins TRBV28 and TRBJ2-7; 10 bases map to TRBD1. The CDR3 is made up of 14 amino acids. Looked up from germline, CDR1 is MDHEN and CDR2 is SYDVKM. Trimming at V came to 5 bases and at J to 6 bases, leaving 7 bases not matched to a gene.

Concerning this clonotype: No DNA is shown, since the ends of the CDR3 on it are uncertain; the CDR3 is the one TCRdb lists. The chain has TRBV7-2 and TRBJ1-4; the table's D call, TRBD1, has no DNA check behind it. The CDR3 length equals 22 residues, ends included. The germline V gene has CDR1 SGHTA and CDR2 FQGNSA. The CDR3: CASSFYICSAAARAGGNEKLFF.

This clonotype has ten or more counts. The chain is built from TRBV5-1 and TRBJ1-3; no definite D call. CDR3 size: 14 residues. V lost 0 bases, J lost 6 bases, and 10 bases lay in between. From germline, CDR1 is SGHRS and CDR2 YFSETQ. As DNA, the CDR3 is TGCGCCAGCAGCTTGGTTAATTCGAAAAACACCATATATTTT. The encoded protein is CASSLVNSKNTIYF.

In nucleotides, the CDR3 is TGTGCCAGCAGCCCCCCGTTGGGGGCTGCCTACAATGAGCAGTTCTTC. This sequence encodes CASSPPLGAAYNEQFF. The chain uses TRBV11-3 and TRBJ2-1; D may be TRBD1 (6 bases). The CDR3 is 16 residues long. Per germline, CDR1 SGHNT and CDR2 YENEEA. The V gene lost 5 bases and the J gene lost 2 bases, with 16 bases spanning the gap.

This clonotype was found many times. The chain employs TRBV20-1 and TRBJ1-5; D call uncertain. Germline assignment: CDR1 DFQATT and CDR2 SNEGSKA (reference sequence). The V end was cut by 3 bases, the J end by 5 bases, with 14 bases between. The CDR3 has 14 amino acids. CDR3 bases: TGCAGTGCTAGTCACGGGCATTTGTATCAGCCCCAGCATTTT. Translated, it gives CSASHGHLYQPQHF.

Ten or more counts support this clonotype. The chain links TRBV5-1 to TRBJ1-2; D possibly corresponds to TRBD1 (6 bases). Germline lookup yields CDR1 SGHRS and CDR2 YFSETQ. The CDR3 has 16 amino acids. Trimming cost V 0 bases and J 7 bases, with 19 bases left between them. The DNA for the CDR3 is TGCGCCAGCAGCTTGGTGACAGGCCCTCAAGGAGGTGGCTACACCTTC. It codes for CASSLVTGPQGGGYTF. The entire variable domain, with the rest obtained from reference TRBV5-1 and TRBJ1-2, is as follows: KAGVTQTPRYLIKTRGQQVTLSCSPISGHRSVSWYQQTPGQGLQFLFEYFSETQRNKGNFPGRFSGRQFSNSRSEMNVSTLELGDSALYLCASSLVTGPQGGGYTFGSGTRLTVV.

This clonotype has ten or more counts. This chain joins TRBV24-1 and TRBJ2-3; 8 nucleotides align to TRBD2. The ends lost 4 bases at V and 0 bases at J; junction bases unmatched: 8. The CDR3 is 17 amino acids. From germline, CDR1 is KGHDR and CDR2 SFDVKD. The CDR3 spells CATSDPSGGASTDTQYF. The CDR3 region has the DNA TGTGCCACCAGTGACCCAAGCGGGGGAGCTAGCACAGATACGCAGTATTTT.